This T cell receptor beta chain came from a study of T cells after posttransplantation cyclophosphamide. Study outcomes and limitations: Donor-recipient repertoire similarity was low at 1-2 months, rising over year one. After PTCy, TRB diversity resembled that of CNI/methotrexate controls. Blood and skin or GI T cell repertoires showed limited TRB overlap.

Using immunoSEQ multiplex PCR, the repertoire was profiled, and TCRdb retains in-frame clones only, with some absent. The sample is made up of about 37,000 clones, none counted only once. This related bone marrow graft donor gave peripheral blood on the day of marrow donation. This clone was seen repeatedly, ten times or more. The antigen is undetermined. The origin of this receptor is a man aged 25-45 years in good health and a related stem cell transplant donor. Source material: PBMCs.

This CDR3 reads CASSSGQGLGKQYF. Here the CDR3 DNA reads TGCGCCAGCAGCTCAGGACAGGGGCTGGGCAAGCAGTACTTC. The chain links TRBV5-1 to TRBJ2-7; 9 bases fit TRBD1. This CDR3 is built from 14 residues. CDR1 SGHRS and CDR2 YFSETQ come from the germline V gene. The ends lost 3 bases at V and 8 bases at J; junction bases unmatched: 9. Based on the CDR3 plus reference TRBV5-1 and TRBJ2-7, the full variable domain is KAGVTQTPRYLIKTRGQQVTLSCSPISGHRSVSWYQQTPGQGLQFLFEYFSETQRNKGNFPGRFSGRQFSNSRSEMNVSTLELGDSALYLCASSSGQGLGKQYFGPGTRLTVT.